Sequencing of this T cell receptor beta chain was carried out in a study of cytomegalovirus exposure and HLA in healthy donors. Overall study findings and caveats: Links to common viral pathogens appeared, in a later analysis, for several of the most significant clusters. A later analysis linked a missense variant in DCLRE1C to the trimming of TCR beta V and J genes.

PCR amplification relied on 60 Vbeta primers (plus 13 Jbeta primers). Source study methods: As a later analysis found, there were 70 million to 90 million unique TCR beta chains, of which approximately 10 million were shared. The protocol was immunoSEQ multiplex PCR, while the TCRdb copy is restricted to in-frame clones and leaves out a portion. V and J calls and clone size are as listed in that table; D and trimming were resolved from the DNA. This table holds roughly 130,000 clones, 65% to 80% found once. There are a few counts of this clone. Its matching antigen is unknown. The junction departs from the called germline gene at one end, perhaps through a read error. From germline, CDR1 is SGHRS and CDR2 YFSETQ. The CDR3 consists of 14 residues.

The sample taken for sequencing was PBMCs. The genes are TRBV5-1 and TRBJ1-1; TRBD1 agrees at 9 bases. The receptor was derived from a human donor in good health. CDR3 DNA: TGCGCCAGCAGTTTGGGACAGGGAAGCGCTGAAGCTTTCTTT. Translation: CASSLGQGSAEAFF.